The entry that follows covers one T cell receptor (beta chain) sequence. A junction boundary mismatches the germline segment, possibly from a read error. TCRdb's copy holds only in-frame clones and misses some; the assay was immunoSEQ multiplex PCR. The repertoire includes some 2,000,000 clones, 95% of them detected once, and roughly 0.13% sits in the top ten. These data belong to a study of shared clonotypes between healthy human individuals. Study background: The plates for each donor numbered three CD4 naive, three CD4 memory, two CD8 naive and one CD8 memory.

Germline V gene lookup returns CDR1 MNHNY and CDR2 SVGAGI (reference sequence). This CDR3 has 11 amino acids. Sequencing was done on a sample of naive CD4+ T cells sorted from blood. The subset: CD45RA+ positively selected. This sequence was found in a man aged 18 to 29 in good health. The rearrangement links TRBV6-6 to TRBJ1-4; 9 nucleotides match TRBD1. DNA of the CDR3: TGTGCCAGCAGCCCCGGTCGGGACAGGGCCTTT. Amino acid sequence: CASSPGRDRAF.